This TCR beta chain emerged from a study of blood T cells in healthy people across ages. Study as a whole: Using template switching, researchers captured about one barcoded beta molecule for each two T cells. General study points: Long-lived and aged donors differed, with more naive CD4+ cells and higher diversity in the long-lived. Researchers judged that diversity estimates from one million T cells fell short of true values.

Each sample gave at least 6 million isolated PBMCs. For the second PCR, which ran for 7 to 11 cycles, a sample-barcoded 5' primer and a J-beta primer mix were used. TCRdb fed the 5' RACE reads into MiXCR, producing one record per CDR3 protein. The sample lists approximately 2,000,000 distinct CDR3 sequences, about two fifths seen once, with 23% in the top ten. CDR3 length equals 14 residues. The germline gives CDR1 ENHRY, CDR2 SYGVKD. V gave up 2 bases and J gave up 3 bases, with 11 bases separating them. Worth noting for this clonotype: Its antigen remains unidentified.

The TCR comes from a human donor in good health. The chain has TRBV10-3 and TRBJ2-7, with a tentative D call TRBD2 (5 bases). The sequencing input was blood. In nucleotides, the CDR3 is TGTGCCATCAGTGAGGGCTTAGAGGGCTACGAGCAGTACTTC. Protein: CAISEGLEGYEQYF.